Detailed here is one T cell receptor beta chain. Antigen: not known. The length of the CDR3 is 13 residues. V was shortened by 6 bases and J by 3 bases, with 12 bases between the two germline ends. Germline V gene data show CDR1 as SNHLY and CDR2 as FYNNEI. Amplification of TCR beta CDR3 regions used RNA as the template. The TCR CDR3 first-round RT-PCR relied on the HTBI primer set. Via MiXCR, TCRdb re-called the multiplex PCR reads, giving one row per CDR3 protein. This sample has roughly 630,000 distinct CDR3 sequences, with around a sixth found just once. The data stem from a study of T cells in Graves' hyperthyroidism and ophthalmopathy. Findings of the study overall: Most expanded thyroid clonotypes above 0.001 recurred in blood.

The chain uses TRBV2 and TRBJ2-7, with D uncertain. The sample was blood. The receptor was isolated from a woman under 40 with Graves' hyperthyroidism. CDR3 in DNA: TGTGCCAGCAGCTCAGGACCCTACTACGAGCAGTACTTC. It is translated as CASSSGPYYEQYF.